A selection of T cell receptor beta chains follows, all from one sample in a study of early T cells in non-severe SARS-CoV-2 infection. Via MiXCR, TCRdb re-called the 5' RACE reads, giving one row per CDR3 protein. The table lists about 76,000 distinct CDR3 sequences, about 11% of them singletons, with over 3.5% in the top ten. The sample consisted of whole blood. These receptors came from an adult who was a healthcare worker with PCR-confirmed SARS-CoV-2 infection or an uninfected control (not recorded which). Both conserved end residues are part of each CDR3. D genes are given only for firm matches. Expanded clones get a size class; other rows say once, few or many, or leave the size out.

v_gene	abundance	j_gene	d_gene	CDR3aa	CDR3nt
TRBV7-3	many	TRBJ2-7	TRBD2	CASSLLAGSSYEQYF	TGTGCCAGCAGCCTACTAGCGGGGAGCTCCTACGAGCAGTACTTC
TRBV6-6	many	TRBJ1-2	TRBD1	CASSYLSPTGADYGYTF	TGTGCCAGCAGTTATCTCTCACCGACAGGGGCGGACTATGGCTACACCTTC
TRBV7-2	-	TRBJ1-2	-	CASSLAPGLYGYTF	TGTGCCAGCAGCTTAGCTCCGGGTCTCTATGGCTACACCTTC
TRBV6-5	many	TRBJ1-6	-	CASSLTGYQSLHF	TGTGCCAGCAGTTTAACAGGGTACCAATCCCTCCACTTT
TRBV2	-	TRBJ2-3	-	CASSDLTRSTDTQYF	TGTGCCAGCAGTGATTTGACCCGTAGCACAGATACGCAGTATTTT
TRBV7-9	-	TRBJ2-3	TRBD2	CASSPIGGVVDTLYF	TGTGCCAGCAGCCCGATCGGGGGGGTGGTAGATACGCTGTATTTT
TRBV5-1	many	TRBJ1-6	TRBD1	CASSLEQGHTSPLHF	TGCGCCAGCAGCTTGGAACAGGGGCATACTTCACCCCTCCACTTT
TRBV29-1	few	TRBJ2-6	TRBD1	CSVGTGAGSGANVLTF	TGCAGCGTTGGTACAGGGGCCGGCTCTGGGGCCAACGTCCTGACTTTC
TRBV9	few	TRBJ1-1	-	CASSAIQGGNTEAFF	TGTGCCAGCAGCGCTATACAGGGTGGGAACACTGAAGCTTTCTTT
TRBV6-5	-	TRBJ2-1	-	CASSYSRSGNEQFF	TGTGCCAGCAGTTACTCCCGAAGTGGGAATGAGCAGTTCTTC
TRBV7-9	-	TRBJ2-5	TRBD1	CASSQGTGQETQYF	TGTGCCAGCAGCCAAGGGACAGGACAAGAGACCCAGTACTTC
TRBV4-1	many	TRBJ1-4	-	CASSLNMGATNEKLFF	TGCGCCAGCAGCCTCAACATGGGGGCAACTAATGAAAAACTGTTTTTT